The sequence of this T cell receptor beta chain was determined in a study of blood T cell repertoires in COVID-19. Looking at the study overall: The study drew acute and convalescent COVID-19 samples from the United States, Italy and Spain. PBMCs, B-cell-depleted T cells, or T cells were the source of the cDNA or gDNA that made up the material.

In the source study's methods: Estimated nucleated cell counts came from reference gene primer amplification. Data came from immunoSEQ multiplex PCR; TCRdb stores just in-frame clones and leaves some out. The DNA gave D and trimming, while V, J and clone size come from that table. The sample lists 100,000 to 150,000 clones, roughly 91% seen once, with about 4.4% in the top ten. Seattle researchers signed up patients amid active infection and tracked them longitudinally. Sequenced material: peripheral blood. This TCR was recovered from a man between 60 and 70 years old with COVID-19, enrolled during active disease.

CDR3 region: CASRGGHEETQYF. CDR3 coding DNA: TGTGCCAGCAGGGGGGGGCATGAAGAGACCCAGTACTTC. The rearrangement uses TRBV11-2 and TRBJ2-5; tentatively, D is TRBD2 (7 bases). V was clipped by 6 bases and J by 3 bases, with 11 bases between them. The CDR3 consists of 13 residues. Per the germline V gene, CDR1 is SGHAT and CDR2 is FQNNGV.